Each of the 6 T cell receptor beta chains below was sequenced from the same sample in a study of identical twins. MiXCR was run by TCRdb on the 5' RACE reads, yielding one entry per CDR3 protein. This sample has 700,000 to 950,000 distinct CDR3 sequences; 9% to 15% occur once, and the top ten carry around 1.5%. The same specimen was also included in a second study, on yellow fever vaccine responses in identical twins.

Sequenced material: PBMCs. Receptor source: a woman under 30 in good health.

The chain is built from TRBV21-1 and TRBJ2-4; the table's D call of TRBD1 was not tested on the DNA. TRBV21-1 is tagged as a pseudogene. This CDR3 has 18 amino acids. The CDR3 region is CASSKRDTNNGSKNIQYF. The CDR3 coding sequence is TGTGCCAGCAGCAAAAGGGACACAAACAATGGGTCCAAAAACATTCAGTACTTC.

The chain recombines TRBV10-3 with TRBJ1-4; D unresolved. V was pared by 1 base and J by 6 bases, with 9 bases between. CDR3 length equals 14 residues. Germline CDR1 is ENHRY and CDR2 is SYGVKD. The CDR3 DNA sequence: TGTGCCATCAGTGAGTTGGGTCGGGATGAAAAACTGTTTTTT. Its protein product is CAISELGRDEKLFF.

This rearrangement joins TRBV7-9 to TRBJ2-2; D is unresolved. The CDR3 has 14 amino acids. CDR1 SEHNR and CDR2 FQNEAQ come from the germline V gene (reference sequence). V was clipped by 3 bases and J by 7 bases, with 12 bases between them. CDR3 amino acids: CASSFVQSGGELFF. For the CDR3, the DNA is TGTGCCAGCAGCTTCGTCCAGTCAGGCGGGGAGCTGTTTTTT.

The table lists this clonotype with many counts. V and J are TRBV9 and TRBJ2-3; 8 bases agree with TRBD2. Germline V gives CDR1 SGDLS, CDR2 YYNGEE. V gave up 1 base and J gave up 3 bases; unmatched junction bases: 7. The CDR3 is 16 residues long. CDR3 region: CASSVSGGAGTDTQYF. CDR3 DNA sequence: TGTGCCAGCAGCGTATCCGGGGGGGCCGGGACAGATACGCAGTATTTT.

This clonotype has more than one count but fewer than ten. The chain couples TRBV19 to TRBJ2-7, with 10 bases matching TRBD1. CDR3 length equals 16 residues. The V and J ends lost 5 bases and 6 bases, in that order; junction bases with no gene match: 13. The germline CDR1 and CDR2 sequences are LNHDA and SQIVND (reference sequence). The CDR3 spells CASSPGQGRSGGEQYF. As DNA, the CDR3 is TGTGCCAGTAGTCCGGGACAGGGGAGAAGTGGAGGCGAGCAGTACTTC.

This clonotype showed up just a few times. V and J are TRBV14 and TRBJ2-2; 7 bases map to TRBD1. Unmatched junction bases numbered 10, after V lost 4 bases and J lost 8 bases. Per the germline V gene, CDR1 is SGHDN and CDR2 is FVKESK. The CDR3 has 15 residues. The CDR3 DNA is TGTGCCAGCAGCCCTAGATTCAGGGGGACAGGGGAGCTGTTTTTT. Amino acid sequence: CASSPRFRGTGELFF.